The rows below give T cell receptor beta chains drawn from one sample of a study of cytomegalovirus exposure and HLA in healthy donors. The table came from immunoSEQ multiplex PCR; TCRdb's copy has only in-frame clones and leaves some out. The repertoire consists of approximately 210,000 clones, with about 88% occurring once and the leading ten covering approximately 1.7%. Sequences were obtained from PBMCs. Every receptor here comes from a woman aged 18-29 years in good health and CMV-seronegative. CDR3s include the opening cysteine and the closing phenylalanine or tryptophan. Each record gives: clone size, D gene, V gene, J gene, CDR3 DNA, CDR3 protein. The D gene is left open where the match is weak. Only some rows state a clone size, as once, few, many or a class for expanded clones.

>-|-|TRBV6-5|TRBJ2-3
TGTGCCAGCAGTTACACCGGGACTGCAGATACGCAGTATTTT
CASSYTGTADTQYF
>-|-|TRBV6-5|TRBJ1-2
TGTGCCAGCAGTTACTCTACGGTGACGGGCTATGGCTACACCTTC
CASSYSTVTGYGYTF
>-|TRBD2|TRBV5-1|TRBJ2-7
TGCGCCAGCAGCCCTCTTAGCGGGGGGGCCTACGAGCAGTACTTC
CASSPLSGGAYEQYF
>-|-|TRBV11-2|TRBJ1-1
TGTGCCAGCAGCTTAGGCGGGGTCCCGACTGAAGCTTTCTTT
CASSLGGVPTEAFF
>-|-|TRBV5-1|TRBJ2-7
TGCGCCAGCAGCCCGACCGGGACAAGTTACTCCTACGAGCAGTACTTC
CASSPTGTSYSYEQYF
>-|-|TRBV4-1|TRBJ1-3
TGCGCCAGCAGCCAAGACCAAGGAAACACCATATATTTT
CASSQDQGNTIYF
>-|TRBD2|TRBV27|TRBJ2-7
TGTGCCAGCAGTCCAGGACTAGCCCCCTACGAGCAGTACTTC
CASSPGLAPYEQYF
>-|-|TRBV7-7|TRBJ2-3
TGTGCTAGCAGCTTGTCCATGGTGGGCATAGATACGCAGTATTTT
CASSLSMVGIDTQYF
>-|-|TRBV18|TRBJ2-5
TGTGCCAGCTCACCTCTAAGCCAGGCGGAGACCCAGTACTTC
CASSPLSQAETQYF
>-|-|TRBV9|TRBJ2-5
TGTGCCAGCAGCGTAGGCGCGACACGCGATCAAGAGACCCAGTACTTC
CASSVGATRDQETQYF
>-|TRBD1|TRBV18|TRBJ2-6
TGTGCCAGCTCACCTCCGGGACAGGTTTCCTCTGGGGCCAACGTCCTGACTTTC
CASSPPGQVSSGANVLTF
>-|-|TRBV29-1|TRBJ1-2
TGCACCACCGGAGATATTCTCTATGGCTACACCTTC
CTTGDILYGYTF
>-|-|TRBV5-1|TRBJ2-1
TGCGCCAGCAGCTCCGAGATCATGAGCTCCTACAATGAGCAGTTCTTC
CASSSEIMSSYNEQFF
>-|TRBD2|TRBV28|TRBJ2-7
TGTGCCAGCCTGTCGGGGGGGATTCACGAGCAGTACTTC
CASLSGGIHEQYF
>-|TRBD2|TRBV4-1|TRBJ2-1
TGCGCCAGCAGCCAAGAAGTGCTAGCGGGGGGTATCTTC
CASSQEVLAGGIF
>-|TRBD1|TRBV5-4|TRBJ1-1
TGTGCCAGCAGCTTGTGGGGGACAGGGAACACTGAAGCTTTCTTT
CASSLWGTGNTEAFF
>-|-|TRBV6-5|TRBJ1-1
TGTGCCAGCAGCCCGGGACACATACAGGCGGCTGAAGCTTTCTTT
CASSPGHIQAAEAFF
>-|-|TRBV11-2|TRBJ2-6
TGTGCCAGCAGCTTAGGTAGTGGGGCCAACGTCCTGACTTTC
CASSLGSGANVLTF
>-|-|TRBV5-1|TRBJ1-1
TGCGCCAGCAGCTTGGCCAGGGGTGAAGCTTTCTTT
CASSLARGEAFF
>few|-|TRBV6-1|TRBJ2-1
TGTGCCAGCAGTGGCGGGTCAGGATACTACAATGAGCAGTTCTTC
CASSGGSGYYNEQFF
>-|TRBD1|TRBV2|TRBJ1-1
TGTGCCAGAGGGACAGAGAACACTGAAGCTTTCTTT
CARGTENTEAFF
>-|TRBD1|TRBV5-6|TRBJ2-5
TGTGCCAGCAAACTCGGGACAGAACAAGAGACCCAGTACTTC
CASKLGTEQETQYF
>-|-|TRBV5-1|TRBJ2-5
TGCGCCAGCAGCCCGGGGAAAGAGACCCAGTACTTC
CASSPGKETQYF
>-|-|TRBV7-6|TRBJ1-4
TGTGCCAGCAGCTTAGGGCCGGGCCAGGGCCGAGAAAAACTGTTTTTT
CASSLGPGQGREKLFF
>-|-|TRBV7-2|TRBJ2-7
TGTGCCAGCAGCTCTCGTAGTGTAGACACCGGAATGCAGTACTTC
CASSSRSVDTGMQYF
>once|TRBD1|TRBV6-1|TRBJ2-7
TGTGCCAGCAGTGCCTGGGACAGGGCGGGAGAGCAGTACTTC
CASSAWDRAGEQYF
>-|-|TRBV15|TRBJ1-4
TGTGCCACCAGCAGAGGGCGACAGAAAAATGAAAAACTGTTTTTT
CATSRGRQKNEKLFF
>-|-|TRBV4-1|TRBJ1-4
TGCGCCAGCAGCCAAGCTGGTACCAGGGATGAAAAACTGTTTTTT
CASSQAGTRDEKLFF
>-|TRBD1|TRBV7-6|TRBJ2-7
TGTGCCAGCAGCCGCGACGTCCAGGGGGACGAGCAGTACTTC
CASSRDVQGDEQYF
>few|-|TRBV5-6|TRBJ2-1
TGTGCCAGCAGCCAATACAATGAGCAGTTCTTC
CASSQYNEQFF
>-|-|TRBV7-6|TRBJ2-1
TGTGCCAGCAGCTTAGGAGCGGATAATGAGCAGTTCTTC
CASSLGADNEQFF
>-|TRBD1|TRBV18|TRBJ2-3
TGTGCCAGCTCACCAAGAGATTTTACAGGGGGTAGCACAGATACGCAGTATTTT
CASSPRDFTGGSTDTQYF
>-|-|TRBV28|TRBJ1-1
TGTGCCAGCAGTCTCAGCAGCGACACTGAAGCTTTCTTT
CASSLSSDTEAFF
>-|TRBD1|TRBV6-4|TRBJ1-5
TGTGCCAGCGCCGTTCAGGGGGGTAGCAATCAGCCCCAGCATTTT
CASAVQGGSNQPQHF
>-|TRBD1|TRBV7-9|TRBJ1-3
TGTGCCAGCAGCGGTGCCCCCTCGGACAGGGCTGGAAACACCATATATTTT
CASSGAPSDRAGNTIYF
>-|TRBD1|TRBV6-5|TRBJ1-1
TGTGCCAGCAGTTTCAGGGGGCACACTGAAGCTTTCTTT
CASSFRGHTEAFF
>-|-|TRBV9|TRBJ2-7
TGTGCCAGCAGCGGCGCCGGGACAATTTTTACAGAGCAGTACTTC
CASSGAGTIFTEQYF
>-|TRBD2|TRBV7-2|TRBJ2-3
TGTGCCAGCAGCTTAGCAGCTAGCGGGGACCGCCAGTATTTT
CASSLAASGDRQYF
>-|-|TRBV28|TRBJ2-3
TGTGCCAGCACGTACCCTGAGAGGCCAGATACGCAGTATTTT
CASTYPERPDTQYF
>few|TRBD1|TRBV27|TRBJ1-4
TGTGCCAGCAGCATGCGACAGGGAACTAATGAAAAACTGTTTTTT
CASSMRQGTNEKLFF
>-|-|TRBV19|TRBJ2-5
TGTGCCAGCGGCCGAGCGTACCAAGAGACCCAGTACTTC
CASGRAYQETQYF
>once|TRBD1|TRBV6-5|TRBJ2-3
TGTGCCAGCAGAGGGCGCAGGGGGCTTGATACGCAGTATTTT
CASRGRRGLDTQYF
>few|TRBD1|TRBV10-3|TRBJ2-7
TGTGCCATCAGTCCCTCCCGGGACAGGGCCAGCGAGCAGTACTTC
CAISPSRDRASEQYF
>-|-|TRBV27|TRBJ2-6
TGTGCCAGCAGTTCGGCGGACAGTGGGAGTTCTGGGGCCAACGTCCTGACTTTC
CASSSADSGSSGANVLTF
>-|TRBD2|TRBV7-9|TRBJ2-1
TGTGCCAGCAGCTTAAGGCCTAGCGGGAGTAGTAATGAGCAGTTCTTC
CASSLRPSGSSNEQFF